Shown below are 21 T cell receptor beta chains from a single sample sequenced in a study of cytotoxic CD8 clonotypes in ibrutinib-treated CLL. TCRdb's table, derived via immunoSEQ multiplex PCR, lists solely in-frame clones and lacks some. The sample has more than 200,000 clones; less than 75% are singletons. The sequencing used PBMCs, collected after 24 months of ibrutinib treatment. These receptors were obtained from a human donor with chronic lymphocytic leukemia.

The chain employs TRBV5-1 and TRBJ2-3, with 13 positions matching TRBD2. J gave up 2 bases and V 4 bases, and 4 bases lay outside the gene matches. In germline, CDR1 is SGHRS, CDR2 YFSETQ. The CDR3 is made up of 16 amino acids. CDR3 nucleotide sequence: TGCGCCAGCAGCCAGGGGACTAGCGGGAACACAGATACGCAGTATTTT. It encodes CASSQGTSGNTDTQYF.

This clone was detected a few times. The chain uses TRBV6-5 and TRBJ2-7, with 9 bases identical to TRBD1. Germline V gene lookup returns CDR1 MNHEY and CDR2 SVGAGI. The CDR3 loop spans 11 amino acids. V gave up 5 bases and J gave up 12 bases; unmatched junction bases: 5. The CDR3 region has the DNA TGTGCCAGCAGTCAAGGACAGGGGCTGTACTTC. Its protein is CASSQGQGLYF.

The V call is TRBV5-1, the J call TRBJ1-4; 7 bases match TRBD1. Germline values: CDR1 SGHRS, CDR2 YFSETQ. This CDR3 has 12 amino acids. With 7 bases clipped from V and 4 bases from J, the junction kept 1 base outside the gene matches. In DNA, the CDR3 is TGCGCCAGCCGGGACAGTAATGAAAAACTGTTTTTT. The encoded protein is CASRDSNEKLFF.

This clone was picked up a small number of times. The V and J genes are TRBV19 and TRBJ1-2; no clear D. The V end was cut by 7 bases, the J end by 8 bases, with 20 bases between. The CDR3 is made up of 14 amino acids. Per the germline V gene, CDR1 is LNHDA and CDR2 is SQIVND (reference sequence). The CDR3 reads CASTIGTGLSGYTF. In DNA form, the CDR3 reads TGTGCCAGTACCATCGGAACGGGGTTATCCGGCTACACCTTC.

The rearrangement links TRBV11-2 to TRBJ2-1; maybe TRBD2 (6 bases). Looked up from germline, CDR1 is SGHAT and CDR2 is FQNNGV. This CDR3 region has 13 residues. V dropped 6 bases and J dropped 8 bases, with 14 bases sitting between them. The CDR3 DNA reads as TGTGCCAGCAGTCGGGAGTTCAGCTATGAGCAGTTCTTC. Translation gives CASSREFSYEQFF.

The rearrangement uses TRBV19 and TRBJ2-7; no reliable D call. The CDR3 extends over 15 amino acids. The germline V and J ends were trimmed by 8 bases and 0 bases, with 17 bases remaining between them. Germline values: CDR1 LNHDA, CDR2 SQIVND (reference sequence). The CDR3 here is CASAESIFDSYEQYF. CDR3 nucleotide sequence: TGTGCCAGTGCGGAGTCGATTTTCGACTCCTACGAGCAGTACTTC.

J is TRBJ2-1 and V is TRBV9, with 9 bases aligning to TRBD2. CDR1 SGDLS and CDR2 YYNGEE come from the germline V gene. The CDR3 loop spans 14 amino acids. With V trimmed by 7 bases and J by 8 bases, 10 bases remained unmatched. The chain's CDR3 is CASQWRGRDDEQFF. The CDR3 DNA reads TGTGCCAGCCAGTGGCGCGGGAGGGACGATGAGCAGTTCTTC.

Notes on this clone: Because the CDR3 is missing its conserved closing phenylalanine or tryptophan, this is likely a read error. The limits of the CDR3 on the DNA are not certain, so only TCRdb's listed CDR3 is given. The V call is TRBV28, the J call TRBJ2-7. The germline gives CDR1 MDHEN, CDR2 SYDVKM. The CDR3 totals 13 residues, both ends included. The CDR3 protein is CASSTYSIGDLMY.

The J gene is TRBJ2-2, the V gene TRBV11-2; D is perhaps TRBD1 (5 bases). This CDR3 has 15 residues. The ends were cut back, 5 bases at V and 7 bases at J, with 17 bases in the middle. Germline CDR1 and CDR2: SGHAT and FQNNGV. This chain's CDR3 is CASSPQRLRGGELFF. The CDR3 nucleotides read TGTGCCAGCAGCCCCCAGCGCCTAAGGGGCGGGGAGCTGTTTTTT.

The chain recombines TRBV6-5 with TRBJ2-3, with TRBD2 identical over 9 bases. The length of the CDR3 is 15 residues. Germline values: CDR1 MNHEY, CDR2 SVGAGI. Unmatched junction bases numbered 10, after V lost 4 bases and J lost 8 bases. CDR3 nucleotides: TGTGCCAGCAGTTTTAGGGCTAGCGGGATTGTTACGCAGTATTTT. Protein product: CASSFRASGIVTQYF.

V and J are TRBV5-4 and TRBJ2-1; TRBD2 aligns across 10 bases. The CDR3 has 15 amino acids. Germline V gene data show CDR1 as SGHNT and CDR2 as YYREEE (reference sequence). Germline trimming cut 4 bases from V and 8 bases from J; bases unmatched to any gene: 9. CDR3 DNA: TGTGCCAGCAGCCTGGAGCCTAGCGGGAGCGATGAGCAGTTCTTC. Residues: CASSLEPSGSDEQFF.

This clone has just one count. The gene calls are TRBV10-2 and TRBJ2-2; TRBD1 matches 10 bases. The V gene's germline CDR1 is WSHSY and CDR2 SAAADI. Germline trimming cut 6 bases from V and 7 bases from J; bases unmatched to any gene: 5. The CDR3 has 14 residues. The DNA of the CDR3 is TGCGCCAGCAGCAGACAGGGGGCTATCGGGGAGCTGTTTTTT. It is translated as CASSRQGAIGELFF.

The rearrangement links TRBV19 to TRBJ2-1; 8 bases fit TRBD2. Germline CDR1 and CDR2: LNHDA and SQIVND (reference sequence). The CDR3 is made up of 15 amino acids. V shed 6 bases, J shed 4 bases, and the junction held 8 bases outside the gene matches. The CDR3: CASRESGSRYNEQFF. As DNA, the CDR3 is TGTGCCAGTAGAGAAAGCGGGAGTAGATACAATGAGCAGTTCTTC.

The rearrangement links TRBV18 to TRBJ2-7; D not resolved. Per germline, CDR1 KGHSH and CDR2 LQKENI. V gave up 4 bases and J gave up 3 bases, with 10 bases separating them. This CDR3 comprises 13 residues. The CDR3: CASSLEQFYEQYF. The CDR3 nucleotides are TGTGCCAGCTCACTAGAACAGTTCTACGAGCAGTACTTC.

The chain carries TRBV18 and TRBJ1-5, with D unresolved. Per germline, CDR1 KGHSH and CDR2 LQKENI. Trimming took 7 bases from V and 0 from J, leaving 10 bases between them. This CDR3 has 14 residues. The CDR3 loop is CASFSGYSNQPQHF. CDR3 DNA sequence: TGTGCCAGCTTCAGCGGGTATAGCAATCAGCCCCAGCATTTT.

V is TRBV7-3 and J is TRBJ2-5; D ambiguous. Germline lookup yields CDR1 SGHTA and CDR2 FQGTGA. With 5 bases removed from V and 5 bases from J, the gap between germline ends came to 12 bases. The CDR3 covers 13 residues. This CDR3 is CASSPRYGETQYF. As DNA, the CDR3 is TGTGCCAGCAGCCCTCGGTACGGGGAGACCCAGTACTTC.

V gene TRBV2 combines with J gene TRBJ2-1, with D tentatively TRBD1 (6 bases). The V gene's germline CDR1 is SNHLY and CDR2 FYNNEI. V was shortened by 9 bases and J by 11 bases, with 11 bases between the two germline ends. The CDR3 loop spans 10 amino acids. The CDR3 region has the DNA TGTGCCAGTGGACAGCCTCAGCAGTTCTTC. Translating it yields CASGQPQQFF. Full variable domain (rest looked up from reference TRBV2 and TRBJ2-1): EPEVTQTPSHQVTQMGQEVILRCVPISNHLYFYWYRQILGQKVEFLVSFYNNEISEKSEIFDDQFSVERPDGSNFTLKIRSTKLEDSAMYFCASGQPQQFFGPGTRLTVL.

The rearrangement joins TRBV19 to TRBJ1-5, with D tentatively TRBD1 (6 bases). The CDR3 covers 15 residues. In germline, CDR1 is LNHDA, CDR2 SQIVND (reference sequence). V lost 7 bases to trimming and J lost 5 bases, with 18 bases between them. DNA of the CDR3: TGTGCCAGTAACGTGGACGGGGGCGGGTATCAGCCCCAGCATTTT. Amino acid sequence: CASNVDGGGYQPQHF.

CDR3 loop: CASSPNMNTEAFF. The CDR3 nucleotides are TGTGCCAGCAGTCCGAACATGAACACTGAAGCTTTCTTT. This chain uses TRBV27 with TRBJ1-1; D gene unclear. Per germline, CDR1 MNHEY and CDR2 SMNVEV (reference sequence). The CDR3 has 13 amino acids. The V end was cut by 5 bases, the J end by 0 bases, with 7 bases between.

This clone has more than one count but fewer than ten. The V call is TRBV2, the J call TRBJ2-1, with a possible D match to TRBD1 (6 bases). Germline CDR1 and CDR2: SNHLY and FYNNEI. The CDR3 is 13 residues long. V dropped 7 bases and J dropped 5 bases, with 12 bases sitting between them. The CDR3 is CASTSGQNNEQFF. The CDR3 nucleotides read TGTGCCAGCACTTCTGGACAGAACAATGAGCAGTTCTTC.

The chain joins TRBV5-5 to TRBJ2-2; D is unclear. Trimming pared 6 bases from V and 0 bases from J, leaving 15 bases between. Germline loops: CDR1 SGHKS, CDR2 YYEKEE (reference sequence). This CDR3 has 16 amino acids. CDR3 sequence: CASTVFALTNTGELFF. The DNA of the CDR3 is TGTGCCAGCACCGTATTTGCACTTACGAACACCGGGGAGCTGTTTTTT. Full variable domain (remainder filled in from reference TRBV5-5 and TRBJ2-2): DAGVTQSPTHLIKTRGQQVTLRCSPISGHKSVSWYQQVLGQGPQFIFQYYEKEERGRGNFPDRFSARQFPNYSSELNVNALLLGDSALYLCASTVFALTNTGELFFGEGSRLTVL.